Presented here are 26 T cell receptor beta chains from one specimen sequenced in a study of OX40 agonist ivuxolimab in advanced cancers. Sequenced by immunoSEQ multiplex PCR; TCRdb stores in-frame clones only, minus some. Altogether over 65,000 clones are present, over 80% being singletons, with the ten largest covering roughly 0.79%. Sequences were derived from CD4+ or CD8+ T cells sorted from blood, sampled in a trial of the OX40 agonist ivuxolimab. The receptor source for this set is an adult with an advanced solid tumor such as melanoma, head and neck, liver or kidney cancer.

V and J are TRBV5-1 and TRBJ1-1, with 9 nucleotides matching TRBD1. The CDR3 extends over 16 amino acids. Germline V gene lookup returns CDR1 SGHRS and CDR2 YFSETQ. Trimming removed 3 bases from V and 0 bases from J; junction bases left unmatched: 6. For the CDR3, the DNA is TGCGCCAGCAGCTCGACAGGGGGAAGGATGAACACTGAAGCTTTCTTT. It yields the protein CASSSTGGRMNTEAFF.

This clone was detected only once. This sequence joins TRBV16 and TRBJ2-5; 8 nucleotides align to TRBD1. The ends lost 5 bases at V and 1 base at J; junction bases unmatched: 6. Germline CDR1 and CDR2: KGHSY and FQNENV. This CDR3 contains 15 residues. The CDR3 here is CASSSQGGFQETQYF. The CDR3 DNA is TGTGCCAGCAGCTCACAGGGGGGATTCCAAGAGACCCAGTACTTC.

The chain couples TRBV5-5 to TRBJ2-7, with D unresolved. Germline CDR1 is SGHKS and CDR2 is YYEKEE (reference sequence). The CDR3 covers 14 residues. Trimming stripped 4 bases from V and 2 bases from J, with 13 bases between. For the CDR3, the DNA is TGTGCCAGCAGCCCCGTTAGGCCGCCCTACGAGCAGTACTTC. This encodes CASSPVRPPYEQYF.

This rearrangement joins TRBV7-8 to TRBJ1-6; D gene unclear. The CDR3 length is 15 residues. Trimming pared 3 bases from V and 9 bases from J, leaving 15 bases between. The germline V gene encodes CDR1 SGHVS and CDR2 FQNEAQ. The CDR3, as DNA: TGTGCCAGCAGCTTCCCCGTTTCGTTAGGTTCACCCCTCCACTTT. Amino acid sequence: CASSFPVSLGSPLHF.

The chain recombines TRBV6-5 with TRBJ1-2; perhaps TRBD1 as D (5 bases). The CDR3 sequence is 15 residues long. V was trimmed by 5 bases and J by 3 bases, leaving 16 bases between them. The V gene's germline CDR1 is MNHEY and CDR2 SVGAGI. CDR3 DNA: TGTGCCAGCAGTCCCAGGCCTGGGGCCCACTATGGCTACACCTTC. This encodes CASSPRPGAHYGYTF.

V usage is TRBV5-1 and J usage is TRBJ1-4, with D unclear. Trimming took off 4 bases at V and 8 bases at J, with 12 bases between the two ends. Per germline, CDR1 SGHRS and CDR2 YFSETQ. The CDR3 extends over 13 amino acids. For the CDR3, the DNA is TGCGCCAGCAGCCCAGGCCGGCAAGAAAAACTGTTTTTT. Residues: CASSPGRQEKLFF. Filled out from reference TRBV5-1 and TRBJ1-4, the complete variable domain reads KAGVTQTPRYLIKTRGQQVTLSCSPISGHRSVSWYQQTPGQGLQFLFEYFSETQRNKGNFPGRFSGRQFSNSRSEMNVSTLELGDSALYLCASSPGRQEKLFFGSGTQLSVL.

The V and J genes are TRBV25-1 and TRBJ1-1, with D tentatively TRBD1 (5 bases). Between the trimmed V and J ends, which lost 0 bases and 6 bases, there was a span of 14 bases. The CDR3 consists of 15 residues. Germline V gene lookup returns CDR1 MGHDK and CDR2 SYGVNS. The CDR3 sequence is CASSEYRGGSAEAFF. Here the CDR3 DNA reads TGTGCCAGCAGTGAATATCGGGGGGGTAGCGCTGAAGCTTTCTTT.

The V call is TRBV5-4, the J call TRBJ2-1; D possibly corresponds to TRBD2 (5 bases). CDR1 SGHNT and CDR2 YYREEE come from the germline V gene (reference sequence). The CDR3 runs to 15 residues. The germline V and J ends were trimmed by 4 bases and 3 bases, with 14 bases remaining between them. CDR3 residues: CASSRTSDGYNEQFF. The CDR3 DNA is TGTGCCAGCAGCCGTACTAGTGATGGCTACAATGAGCAGTTCTTC.

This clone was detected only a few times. CDR3 residues: CASSLSTGATNEKLFF. The CDR3 DNA reads TGTGCCAGCAGCCTTTCGACAGGGGCAACTAATGAAAAACTGTTTTTT. V usage is TRBV2 and J usage is TRBJ1-4, with TRBD1 matching 8 bases. V was clipped by 6 bases and J by 0 bases; unmatched bases: 6. The V gene's germline CDR1 is SNHLY and CDR2 FYNNEI. The CDR3 has 16 amino acids. The complete variable domain, with remaining parts taken from reference TRBV2 and TRBJ1-4, reads EPEVTQTPSHQVTQMGQEVILRCVPISNHLYFYWYRQILGQKVEFLVSFYNNEISEKSEIFDDQFSVERPDGSNFTLKIRSTKLEDSAMYFCASSLSTGATNEKLFFGSGTQLSVL.

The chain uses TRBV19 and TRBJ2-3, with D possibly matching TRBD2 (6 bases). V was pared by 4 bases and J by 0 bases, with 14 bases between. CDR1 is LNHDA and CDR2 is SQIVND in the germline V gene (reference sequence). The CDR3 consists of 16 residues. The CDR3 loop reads CASSTPPGTSTDTQYF. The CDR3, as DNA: TGTGCCAGTAGTACTCCGCCGGGGACTAGCACAGATACGCAGTATTTT. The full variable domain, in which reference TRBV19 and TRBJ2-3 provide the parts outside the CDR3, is DGGITQSPKYLFRKEGQNVTLSCEQNLNHDAMYWYRQDPGQGLRLIYYSQIVNDFQKGDIAEGYSVSREKKESFPLTVTSAQKNPTAFYLCASSTPPGTSTDTQYFGPGTRLTVL.

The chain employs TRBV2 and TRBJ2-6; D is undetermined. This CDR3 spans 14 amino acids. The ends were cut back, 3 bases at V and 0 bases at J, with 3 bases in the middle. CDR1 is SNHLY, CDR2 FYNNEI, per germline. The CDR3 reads CASSDSSGANVLTF. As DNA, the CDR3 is TGTGCCAGCAGTGATAGCTCTGGGGCCAACGTCCTGACTTTC.

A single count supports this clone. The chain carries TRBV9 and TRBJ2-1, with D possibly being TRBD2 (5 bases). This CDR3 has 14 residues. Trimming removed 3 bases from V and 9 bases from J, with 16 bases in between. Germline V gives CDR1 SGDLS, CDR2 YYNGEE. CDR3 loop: CASSARVEAGEQFF. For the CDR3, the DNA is TGTGCCAGCAGCGCCCGGGTGGAGGCGGGTGAGCAGTTCTTC.

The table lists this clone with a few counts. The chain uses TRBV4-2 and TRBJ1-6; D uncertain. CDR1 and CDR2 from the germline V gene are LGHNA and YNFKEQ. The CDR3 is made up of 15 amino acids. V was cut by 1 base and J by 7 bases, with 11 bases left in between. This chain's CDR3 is CASSQGPAGNSPLHF. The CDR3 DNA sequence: TGTGCCAGCAGCCAAGGGCCGGCCGGGAATTCACCCCTCCACTTT.

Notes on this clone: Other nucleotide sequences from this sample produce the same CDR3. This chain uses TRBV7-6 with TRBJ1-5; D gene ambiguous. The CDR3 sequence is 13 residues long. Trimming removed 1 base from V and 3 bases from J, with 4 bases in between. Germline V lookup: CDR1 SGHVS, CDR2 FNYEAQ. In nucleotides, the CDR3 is TGTGCCAGCAGCTTAGGTGTCAATCAGCCCCAGCATTTT. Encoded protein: CASSLGVNQPQHF. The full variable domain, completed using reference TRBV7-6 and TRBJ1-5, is GAGVSQSPRYKVTKRGQDVALRCDPISGHVSLYWYRQALGQGPEFLTYFNYEAQQDKSGLPNDRFSAERPEGSISTLTIQRTEQRDSAMYRCASSLGVNQPQHFGDGTRLSIL.

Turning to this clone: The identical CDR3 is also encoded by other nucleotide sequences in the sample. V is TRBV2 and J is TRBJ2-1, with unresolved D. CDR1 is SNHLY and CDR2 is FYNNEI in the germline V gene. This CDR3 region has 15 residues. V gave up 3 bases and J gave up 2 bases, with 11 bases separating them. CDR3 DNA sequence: TGTGCCAGCAGTGATCTTCAAGGAGCCTACAATGAGCAGTTCTTC. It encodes CASSDLQGAYNEQFF.

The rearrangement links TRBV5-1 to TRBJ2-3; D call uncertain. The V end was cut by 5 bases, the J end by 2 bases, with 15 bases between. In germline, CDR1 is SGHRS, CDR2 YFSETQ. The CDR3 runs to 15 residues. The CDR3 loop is CASRSLPGDTDTQYF. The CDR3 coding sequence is TGCGCCAGCAGATCCCTACCGGGCGACACAGATACGCAGTATTTT.

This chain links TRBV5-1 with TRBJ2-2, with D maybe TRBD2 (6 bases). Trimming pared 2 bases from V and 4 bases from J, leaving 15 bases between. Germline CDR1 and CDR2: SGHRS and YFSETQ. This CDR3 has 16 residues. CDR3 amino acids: CASSLERNGGTGELFF. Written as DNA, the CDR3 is TGCGCCAGCAGCTTAGAGAGGAACGGGGGCACCGGGGAGCTGTTTTTT.

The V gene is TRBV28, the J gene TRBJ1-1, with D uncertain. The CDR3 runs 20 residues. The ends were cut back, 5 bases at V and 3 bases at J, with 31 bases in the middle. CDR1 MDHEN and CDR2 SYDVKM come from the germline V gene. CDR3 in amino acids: CASSPSSLFGVSNTDTEAFF. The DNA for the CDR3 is TGTGCCAGCAGTCCCTCCTCGTTGTTTGGGGTTTCAAATACGGACACTGAAGCTTTCTTT.

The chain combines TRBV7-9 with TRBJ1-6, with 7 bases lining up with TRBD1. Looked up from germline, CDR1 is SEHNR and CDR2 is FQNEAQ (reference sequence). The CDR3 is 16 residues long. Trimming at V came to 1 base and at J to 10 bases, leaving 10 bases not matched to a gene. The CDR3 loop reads CASSLGSSQGRSPLHF. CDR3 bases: TGTGCCAGCAGCTTAGGGTCCTCACAGGGGCGATCACCCCTCCACTTT.

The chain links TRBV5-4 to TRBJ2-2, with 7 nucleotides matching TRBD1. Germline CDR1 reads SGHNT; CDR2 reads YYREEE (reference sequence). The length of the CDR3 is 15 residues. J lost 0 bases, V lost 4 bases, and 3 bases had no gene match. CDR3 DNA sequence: TGTGCCAGCAGCCCGGACAGGCCGAACACCGGGGAGCTGTTTTTT. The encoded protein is CASSPDRPNTGELFF. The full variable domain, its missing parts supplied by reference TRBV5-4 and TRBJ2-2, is ETGVTQSPTHLIKTRGQQVTLRCSSQSGHNTVSWYQQALGQGPQFIFQYYREEENGRGNFPPRFSGLQFPNYSSELNVNALELDDSALYLCASSPDRPNTGELFFGEGSRLTVL.

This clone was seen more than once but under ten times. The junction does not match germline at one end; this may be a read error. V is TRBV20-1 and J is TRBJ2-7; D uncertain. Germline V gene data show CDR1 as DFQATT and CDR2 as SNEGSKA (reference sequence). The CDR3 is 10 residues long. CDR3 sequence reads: CSATSNEQYF. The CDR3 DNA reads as TGCAGTGCTACCTCCAACGAGCAGTACTTC.

CDR3 DNA sequence: TGTGCCAGTAAGCGCGGCACCAGAACCTACGAGCAGTACTTC. It yields the protein CASKRGTRTYEQYF. The chain recombines TRBV21-1 with TRBJ2-7; TRBD2 reflects the table's D call only, with no check against the DNA. TRBV21-1 is a known pseudogene. The CDR3 runs 14 residues.

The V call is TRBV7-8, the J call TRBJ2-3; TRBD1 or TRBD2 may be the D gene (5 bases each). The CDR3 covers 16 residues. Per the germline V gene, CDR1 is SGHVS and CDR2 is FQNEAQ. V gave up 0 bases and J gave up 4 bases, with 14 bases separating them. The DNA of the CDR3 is TGTGCCAGCAGCTTAGCCGGGACCCCGGCCGCAGATACGCAGTATTTT. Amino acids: CASSLAGTPAADTQYF.

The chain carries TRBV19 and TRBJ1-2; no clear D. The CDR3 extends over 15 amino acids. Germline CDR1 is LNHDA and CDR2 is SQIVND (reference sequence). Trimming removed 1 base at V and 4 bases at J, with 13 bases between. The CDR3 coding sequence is TGTGCCAGTAGTATAGCAGGAACGATCCCCTATGGCTACACCTTC. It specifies CASSIAGTIPYGYTF.

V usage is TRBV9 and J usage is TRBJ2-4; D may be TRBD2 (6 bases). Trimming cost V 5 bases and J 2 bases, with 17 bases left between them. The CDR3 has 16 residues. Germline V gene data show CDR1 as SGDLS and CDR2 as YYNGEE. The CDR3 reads CASSGDSGGTKNIQYF. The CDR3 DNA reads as TGTGCCAGCAGTGGGGACTCTGGCGGGACCAAAAACATTCAGTACTTC.

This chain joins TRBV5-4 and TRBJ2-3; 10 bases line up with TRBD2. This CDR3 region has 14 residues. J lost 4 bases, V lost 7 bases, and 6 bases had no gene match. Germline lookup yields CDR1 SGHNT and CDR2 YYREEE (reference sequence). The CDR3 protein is CASAPAGGPDTQYF. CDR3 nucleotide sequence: TGTGCCAGCGCACCAGCGGGAGGGCCAGATACGCAGTATTTT.